The sequence of this TCR beta chain was determined in a study of neurological immune-mediated disorders. Points from the study as a whole: The multiple sclerosis repertoire cluster showed no association with any clinical or MRI feature. The authors stated that larger cohorts are needed. A possible signature appeared as one related-CDR3 cluster, in which phylogenetic grouping placed the repertoires of 18 of 34 multiple sclerosis patients.

With 10-nucleotide random UMIs included, cDNA was synthesized by 5'RACE. TCRdb reprocessed the 5' RACE reads via MiXCR and lists one record per CDR3 protein. The sample yields tens of thousands of distinct CDR3 sequences, 2.5% seen once. Germline loops: CDR1 SGHRS, CDR2 YFSETQ. The V segment lost 3 bases and the J segment 1 base; nucleotides outside the gene matches: 2. The CDR3 has 14 residues. This clonotype occurred many times. As yet, its antigen is unknown. The clonotype was recovered from a man aged 50-59 years with multiple sclerosis. The chain couples TRBV5-1 to TRBJ2-5, with 8 bases lining up with TRBD2. Sequenced material: PBMCs. CDR3 bases: TGCGCCAGCAGCTCCGCGGGGGGCCAAGAGACCCAGTACTTC. This sequence encodes CASSSAGGQETQYF. Supplemented by reference TRBV5-1 and TRBJ2-5, the full variable domain reads KAGVTQTPRYLIKTRGQQVTLSCSPISGHRSVSWYQQTPGQGLQFLFEYFSETQRNKGNFPGRFSGRQFSNSRSEMNVSTLELGDSALYLCASSSAGGQETQYFGPGTRLLVL.